Below, 28 T cell receptor beta chains from the same sample are listed, as sequenced in a study of cytomegalovirus exposure and HLA in healthy donors. Amplification used 60 Vbeta primers and 13 Jbeta primers. TCRdb keeps only in-frame clones here, not all; method: immunoSEQ multiplex PCR. The data show some 130,000 clones, 65% to 70% seen once. Sequenced: PBMCs. These TCRs come from a human donor in good health.

The V call is TRBV5-1, the J call TRBJ2-7; perhaps TRBD1 as D (7 bases). From germline, CDR1 is SGHRS and CDR2 YFSETQ. V lost 4 bases, J lost 3 bases, and 11 bases lay in between. The CDR3 contains 13 residues. CDR3 DNA sequence: TGCGCCAGCAGCGCGGGACAGAACTACGAGCAGTACTTC. This encodes CASSAGQNYEQYF. The full variable domain, rest sourced from reference TRBV5-1 and TRBJ2-7, is KAGVTQTPRYLIKTRGQQVTLSCSPISGHRSVSWYQQTPGQGLQFLFEYFSETQRNKGNFPGRFSGRQFSNSRSEMNVSTLELGDSALYLCASSAGQNYEQYFGPGTRLTVT.

The CDR3 DNA reads as TGTGCCAGCAGCATAGACAGGGATCGCACAGATACGCAGTATTTT. Translated, it gives CASSIDRDRTDTQYF. V usage is TRBV7-2 and J usage is TRBJ2-3; 7 bases match TRBD1. Germline V gene lookup returns CDR1 SGHTA and CDR2 FQGNSA. Unmatched junction bases numbered 6, after V lost 5 bases and J lost 1 base. CDR3 length: 15 amino acids.

This clone occurred once. V is TRBV5-1 and J is TRBJ2-7, with D unclear. This CDR3 region has 13 residues. The germline V gene has CDR1 SGHRS and CDR2 YFSETQ. With 2 bases removed from V and 1 base from J, the gap between germline ends came to 7 bases. This CDR3 is CASSFTDSYEQYF. The DNA for the CDR3 is TGCGCCAGCAGCTTTACTGATTCCTACGAGCAGTACTTC.

There are a few counts of this clone. The V call is TRBV6-1, the J call TRBJ2-7; no clear D. The CDR3 contains 15 residues. Germline V gene sequence: CDR1 MNHNS, CDR2 SASEGT. V gave up 0 bases and J gave up 0 bases, with 9 bases separating them. The CDR3 sequence: CASSEAPSSSYEQYF. CDR3 sequence (DNA): TGTGCCAGCAGTGAAGCGCCCTCTAGCTCCTACGAGCAGTACTTC.

The chain recombines TRBV5-4 with TRBJ2-1, with 12 bases aligning to TRBD2. This CDR3 spans 16 amino acids. V lost 4 bases to trimming and J lost 6 bases; unmatched junction nucleotides: 8. Germline assignment: CDR1 SGHNT and CDR2 YYREEE (reference sequence). The CDR3 DNA sequence: TGTGCCAGCAGCACATCTAGCGGGAGGGCCCTCAATGAGCAGTTCTTC. Residues: CASSTSSGRALNEQFF.

V usage is TRBV11-2 and J usage is TRBJ2-5, with 7 bases that match TRBD2. The CDR3 sequence is 15 residues long. J was trimmed by 3 bases and V by 4 bases; bases with no gene match: 8. Germline V gene data show CDR1 as SGHAT and CDR2 as FQNNGV. The CDR3 DNA follows: TGTGCCAGCAGCTCCACAACAAGCGGGGAAGAGACCCAGTACTTC. Translation gives CASSSTTSGEETQYF.

The chain uses TRBV18 and TRBJ2-1; D uncertain. CDR3 length equals 14 residues. Germline CDR1 reads KGHSH; CDR2 reads LQKENI. V was trimmed by 0 bases and J by 8 bases, leaving 11 bases between them. CDR3 loop: CASSPPPPRDEQFF. The CDR3 nucleotides are TGTGCCAGCTCACCACCACCTCCTCGGGATGAGCAGTTCTTC.

The chain uses TRBV6-1 and TRBJ2-3, with TRBD2 matching over 9 bases. This CDR3 has 15 residues. Germline assignment: CDR1 MNHNS and CDR2 SASEGT. With V trimmed by 6 bases and J by 4 bases, 8 bases remained unmatched. The CDR3 region has the DNA TGTGCCAGCAGCCACGGGGGCGGGAGGGCAGATACGCAGTATTTT. It is translated as CASSHGGGRADTQYF.

The chain has TRBV19 and TRBJ2-7; 11 bases are shared with TRBD1. This CDR3 has 14 residues. With V trimmed by 4 bases and J by 2 bases, 1 base remained unmatched. CDR1 is LNHDA and CDR2 is SQIVND in the germline V gene (reference sequence). The CDR3 DNA reads TGTGCCAGTAGTACGGGACAGGGGGCCTACGAGCAGTACTTC. Translating it yields CASSTGQGAYEQYF. The whole variable domain, remainder taken from reference TRBV19 and TRBJ2-7, is DGGITQSPKYLFRKEGQNVTLSCEQNLNHDAMYWYRQDPGQGLRLIYYSQIVNDFQKGDIAEGYSVSREKKESFPLTVTSAQKNPTAFYLCASSTGQGAYEQYFGPGTRLTVT.

This chain uses TRBV7-6 with TRBJ2-7; 8 bases align to TRBD2. V lost 4 bases to trimming and J lost 2 bases; unmatched junction nucleotides: 7. CDR1 and CDR2 (germline): SGHVS, FNYEAQ. The length of the CDR3 is 15 residues. CDR3 nucleotide sequence: TGTGCCAGCAGCTCCTCTAGCGGGCGAGCCTACGAGCAGTACTTC. It is translated as CASSSSSGRAYEQYF.

V gene TRBV11-3 combines with J gene TRBJ1-3; tentatively, D is TRBD1 (5 bases). The CDR3 totals 15 residues. V lost 0 bases to trimming and J lost 3 bases, with 9 bases between them. Germline CDR1 reads SGHNT; CDR2 reads YENEEA. The CDR3 is CASSLDGGVGNTIYF. The CDR3 DNA reads as TGTGCCAGCAGCTTAGACGGGGGAGTTGGAAACACCATATATTTT.

This clone came up once. CDR3 in amino acids: CASSADGLAGGYEQYF. CDR3 in DNA: TGCGCCAGCAGCGCCGACGGACTAGCGGGAGGATACGAGCAGTACTTC. The V call is TRBV5-1, the J call TRBJ2-7, with 14 bases aligning to TRBD2. V was clipped by 4 bases and J by 4 bases; unmatched bases: 7. This CDR3 has 16 residues. Germline V gives CDR1 SGHRS, CDR2 YFSETQ. The full variable domain, completed using reference TRBV5-1 and TRBJ2-7, is KAGVTQTPRYLIKTRGQQVTLSCSPISGHRSVSWYQQTPGQGLQFLFEYFSETQRNKGNFPGRFSGRQFSNSRSEMNVSTLELGDSALYLCASSADGLAGGYEQYFGPGTRLTVT.

This clone has a handful of counts. The chain combines TRBV5-1 with TRBJ2-5; 10 nucleotides line up with TRBD1. With 3 bases clipped from V and 4 bases from J, the junction kept 9 bases outside the gene matches. This CDR3 has 16 residues. Germline CDR1 SGHRS, CDR2 YFSETQ. The CDR3 coding sequence is TGCGCCAGCAGCTCCCCATCGGGACAGGGGATAGAGACCCAGTACTTC. Protein product: CASSSPSGQGIETQYF.

This clone was counted only a few times. The genes are TRBV14 and TRBJ2-7; TRBD1 matches at 9 bases. The V gene end was trimmed by 4 bases and the J gene end by 0 bases; junction bases not matched to a gene: 7. Germline values: CDR1 SGHDN, CDR2 FVKESK. This CDR3 has 16 amino acids. In nucleotides, the CDR3 is TGTGCCAGCAGCCCTGACAGGGGGTTCCTCTCCTACGAGCAGTACTTC. The encoded protein is CASSPDRGFLSYEQYF.

The V call is TRBV18, the J call TRBJ1-2; TRBD1 aligns across 7 bases. V gave up 4 bases and J gave up 3 bases; unmatched junction bases: 2. The CDR3 sequence is 13 residues long. The germline V gene has CDR1 KGHSH and CDR2 LQKENI. DNA of the CDR3: TGTGCCAGCTCACAGGGGGCTGACTATGGCTACACCTTC. This gives the protein CASSQGADYGYTF. The variable domain in full, with the rest retrieved from reference TRBV18 and TRBJ1-2, is NAGVMQNPRHLVRRRGQEARLRCSPMKGHSHVYWYRQLPEEGLKFMVYLQKENIIDESGMPKERFSAEFPKEGPSILRIQQVVRGDSAAYFCASSQGADYGYTFGSGTRLTVV.

There are a few counts of this clone. V gene TRBV27 combines with J gene TRBJ1-2; 10 bases agree with TRBD1. Per germline, CDR1 MNHEY and CDR2 SMNVEV (reference sequence). This CDR3 is built from 13 residues. The V segment lost 2 bases and the J segment 7 bases; nucleotides outside the gene matches: 1. CDR3 loop: CASSLGTGVGYTF. For the CDR3, the DNA is TGTGCCAGCAGTTTAGGGACAGGGGTTGGCTACACCTTC.

CDR3 in DNA: TGTGCCAGCAGTGAAACCGGGACAGGGAGGCATCAGCCCCAGCATTTT. Residues: CASSETGTGRHQPQHF. This chain uses TRBV25-1 with TRBJ1-5; 9 bases match TRBD1. Germline assignment: CDR1 MGHDK and CDR2 SYGVNS. V dropped 2 bases and J dropped 5; count of bases not matched to a gene: 7. There are 16 residues in the CDR3. Full variable domain (missing parts from reference TRBV25-1 and TRBJ1-5): EADIYQTPRYLVIGTGKKITLECSQTMGHDKMYWYQQDPGMELHLIHYSYGVNSTEKGDLSSESTVSRIRTEHFPLTLESARPSHTSQYLCASSETGTGRHQPQHFGDGTRLSIL.

This clone was detected a few times. V usage is TRBV18 and J usage is TRBJ1-3; possible D gene TRBD1, 5 bases. This CDR3 contains 16 residues. Between the trimmed V and J ends, which lost 0 bases and 2 bases, there was a span of 11 bases. Germline lookup yields CDR1 KGHSH and CDR2 LQKENI. CDR3 nucleotides: TGTGCCAGCTCACCACCGGATGGGGGGACTGGAAACACCATATATTTT. It specifies CASSPPDGGTGNTIYF.

This clone appeared a single time. The genes are TRBV6-4 and TRBJ2-2; perhaps TRBD1 as D (5 bases). Trimming stripped 4 bases from V and 5 bases from J, with 11 bases between. Germline V gene sequence: CDR1 MRHNA, CDR2 SNTAGT. This CDR3 has 14 residues. The DNA for the CDR3 is TGTGCCAGCAGTGCCGAAGCAGGGACCGGGGAGCTGTTTTTT. It is translated as CASSAEAGTGELFF.

The chain links TRBV14 to TRBJ1-4, with 8 bases matching TRBD1. Per the germline V gene, CDR1 is SGHDN and CDR2 is FVKESK. V lost 4 bases, J lost 5 bases, and 6 bases stayed unmatched. The length of the CDR3 is 15 residues. The chain's CDR3 is CASSRRTGINEKLFF. CDR3 in DNA: TGTGCCAGCAGCCGGAGGACAGGGATAAATGAAAAACTGTTTTTT.

The chain employs TRBV12-5 and TRBJ1-4, with D hard to call. Germline loops: CDR1 LGHNT, CDR2 FRNRAP. The CDR3 runs 11 residues. Trimming removed 5 bases from V and 4 bases from J, with 2 bases in between. The CDR3 loop is CASGLNEKLFF. The CDR3 bases are TGTGCTAGTGGTCTTAATGAAAAACTGTTTTTT.

This chain uses TRBV6-5 with TRBJ2-1, with 7 bases that match TRBD2. CDR1 MNHEY and CDR2 SVGAGI come from the germline V gene. V lost 6 bases to trimming and J lost 5 bases; unmatched junction nucleotides: 7. CDR3 length: 14 amino acids. The CDR3 region is CASRVSSGDNEQFF. The CDR3 DNA reads as TGTGCCAGCAGGGTTTCTAGCGGAGACAATGAGCAGTTCTTC.

The V gene is TRBV18, the J gene TRBJ2-3, with TRBD1 identical over 8 bases. The ends lost 1 base at V and 4 bases at J; junction bases unmatched: 10. From germline, CDR1 is KGHSH and CDR2 LQKENI. This CDR3 contains 17 residues. The CDR3 region has the DNA TGTGCCAGCTCACCACTCCCGACAGGGGTGGGACCAGATACGCAGTATTTT. Translating gives CASSPLPTGVGPDTQYF. The full variable domain, in which reference TRBV18 and TRBJ2-3 provide the parts outside the CDR3, is NAGVMQNPRHLVRRRGQEARLRCSPMKGHSHVYWYRQLPEEGLKFMVYLQKENIIDESGMPKERFSAEFPKEGPSILRIQQVVRGDSAAYFCASSPLPTGVGPDTQYFGPGTRLTVL.

On this clone: Other nucleotide sequences in the sample specify the same CDR3. This chain connects TRBV19 to TRBJ1-5; D is uncertain. Germline loops: CDR1 LNHDA, CDR2 SQIVND (reference sequence). CDR3 length: 12 amino acids. Trimming cost V 3 bases and J 6 bases, with 6 bases left between them. CDR3 amino acids: CASSIPGQPQHF. The DNA for the CDR3 is TGTGCCAGTAGTATTCCGGGTCAGCCCCAGCATTTT.

The CDR3 DNA reads TGTGCCAGCAGCTTAGTTGAATTAGGCCGGGGCATTCAGTACTTC. It is translated as CASSLVELGRGIQYF. The chain combines TRBV7-8 with TRBJ2-4, with a weak D call TRBD2 (5 bases). The V end was cut by 1 base, the J end by 9 bases, with 16 bases between. Germline V gene data show CDR1 as SGHVS and CDR2 as FQNEAQ. CDR3 size: 15 residues.

This clone was recorded once. The J gene is TRBJ1-3, the V gene TRBV15; D remains ambiguous. The germline V gene has CDR1 LNHNV and CDR2 YYDKDF (reference sequence). Trimming took 0 bases from V and 0 from J, leaving 9 bases between them. The CDR3 length is 16 residues. The CDR3 DNA follows: TGTGCCACCAGCAGAGAGAGGTCTCACTCTGGAAACACCATATATTTT. Protein sequence: CATSRERSHSGNTIYF. Combining the CDR3 with reference TRBV15 and TRBJ1-3 gives the whole variable domain DAMVIQNPRYQVTQFGKPVTLSCSQTLNHNVMYWYQQKSSQAPKLLFHYYDKDFNNEADTPDNFQSRRPNTSFCFLDIRSPGLGDTAMYLCATSRERSHSGNTIYFGEGSWLTVV.

J is TRBJ1-1 and V is TRBV29-1; D might be TRBD1 (5 bases). The germline gives CDR1 SQVTM, CDR2 ANQGSEA. Trimming took 4 bases from V and 3 from J, leaving 12 bases between them. CDR3 size: 13 residues. Written as DNA, the CDR3 is TGCAGCGTTGGGGGCAGCCGCGACACTGAAGCTTTCTTT. Its translation is CSVGGSRDTEAFF.

The CDR3 loop reads CASSLKGGEKLFF. The DNA of the CDR3 is TGTGCCAGCAGCTTAAAGGGCGGGGAAAAACTGTTTTTT. The genes are TRBV7-3 and TRBJ1-4; D gene uncertain. V was clipped by 1 base and J by 8 bases, with 8 bases between them. The CDR3 totals 13 residues. The germline V gene has CDR1 SGHTA and CDR2 FQGTGA.